The rows below give T cell receptor beta chains drawn from one sample of a study of T cell changes during pregnancy in multiple sclerosis. Profiled with immunoSEQ multiplex PCR; TCRdb holds only in-frame clones, not every one. This sample yields roughly 100,000 clones, of which around 91% are seen a single time; around 1.7% belongs to the top ten. Material: peripheral blood, obtained after pregnancy. The receptors were gathered from a female donor in good health, enrolled as a control in a pregnancy study. CDR3s include the opening cysteine and the closing phenylalanine or tryptophan.

>15|TRBJ2-7|TRBV5-1
CASSLAGGAAYEQYF
>19|TRBJ2-1|TRBV6-1
CASSEGLSGGPGPYNEQFF
>17|TRBJ1-3|TRBV5-5
CASSREGAALSGNTIYF
>15|TRBJ1-3|TRBV9
CASSPFEVSGNTIYF
>14|TRBJ1-2|TRBV6-6
CASSYSSGGHGYTF
>13|TRBJ2-1|TRBV19
CASSLGRRDEQFF
>14|TRBJ2-2|TRBV7-9
CASTPGGSTGELFF
>14|TRBJ2-7|TRBV5-1
CASSLTGDSYEQYF
>19|TRBJ2-5|TRBV7-9
CASSPIEVEPDRGEETQYF
>13|TRBJ2-7|TRBV21-1
CARRDRFLREQYF
>15|TRBJ2-3|TRBV7-2
CASSLYRGLTDTQYF
>17|TRBJ1-3|TRBV15
CATSRDIPGNVGNTIYF
>14|TRBJ2-4|TRBV6-5
CASNTGQGAGIQYF
>14|TRBJ2-7|TRBV14
CASSQGQGPYEQYF
>16|TRBJ2-5|TRBV2
CASSRQDRGVQETQYF
>13|TRBJ1-2|TRBV30
CAWRPSSNYGYTF
>13|TRBJ2-7|TRBV14
CASSQERHNEQYF
>14|TRBJ1-1|TRBV9
CASSPRTGATEAFF
>18|TRBJ2-3|TRBV11-2
CASSLGKNRRRGTDTQYF
>15|TRBJ2-5|TRBV9
CASTELAGVQETQYF
>12|TRBJ2-7|TRBV30
CAWSVLAYEQYF
>14|TRBJ1-5|TRBV30
CAWSRTGNNQPQHF
>16|TRBJ2-1|TRBV19
CASSSLAGGSYNEQFF
>13|TRBJ1-3|TRBV30
CAWNGGAGNTIYF
>14|TRBJ1-4|TRBV5-1
CASSPRGTNEKLFF
>16|TRBJ2-6|TRBV4-3
CASSQVQGTGANVLTF
>12|TRBJ1-3|TRBV30
CAWKGSGNTIYF
>13|TRBJ1-1|TRBV19
CASSIGRDTEAFF
>14|TRBJ1-2|TRBV19
CASKDRGRGYGYTF
>14|TRBJ2-7|TRBV19
CASAPSGQIYEQYF
>15|.|TRBV19
CASSIRDRGGYEQYF
>15|TRBJ2-6|TRBV19
CASSSTGTGANVLTF
>13|TRBJ2-7|TRBV7-2
CASSFTNSYEQYF
>15|TRBJ2-3|TRBV18
CASSPMRGGEDTQYF
>14|TRBJ2-7|TRBV7-9
CASSPGGGVYEQYF
>16|TRBJ2-7|TRBV29-1
CSVATHPQGRIYEQYF
>15|TRBJ2-7|TRBV5-1
CASTYGGVTSYEQYF
>20|TRBJ1-5|TRBV27
CASSLREVPGGPMSNQPQHF
>15|TRBJ2-3|TRBV9
CASSAVAGVTDTQYF
>13|TRBJ1-2|TRBV23-1
CARGPTEYYGYTF
>14|TRBJ2-2|TRBV19
CASSSRADTGELFF
>12|TRBJ2-3|TRBV5-1
CASSRAQGTQYF
>16|TRBJ2-3|TRBV27
CASSLYAGGPADTQYF
>17|TRBJ1-2|TRBV19
CASSIGWTGGDDYGYTF
>15|TRBJ2-7|TRBV27
CASSILTSGGYEQYF
>13|TRBJ2-7|TRBV7-7
CASSLSPLDEQYF
>12|TRBJ2-1|TRBV9
CASSTDREEQFF
>11|TRBJ1-5|TRBV19
CASSRLAPQHF
>12|TRBJ2-1|TRBV5-5
CASSQQGNEQFF
>15|TRBJ1-2|TRBV4-3
CASSPRSTSGYGYTF